What follows are 3 T cell receptor beta chains derived from one specimen sequenced in a study of blood T cell repertoires in COVID-19. Clones were sequenced by immunoSEQ multiplex PCR, and TCRdb holds only the in-frame ones, with some missing. Among around 180,000 clones listed, more than 75% were seen once. Sequencing was performed on PBMCs or T cells enriched from blood (not recorded which). These receptors came from a woman aged 45 to 65 with acute COVID-19.

The chain recombines TRBV6-4 with TRBJ1-1; D might be TRBD1 (5 bases). The CDR3 has 14 amino acids. Trimming shortened V by 4 bases and J by 1 base, and 10 bases separated the two germline ends. Germline lookup yields CDR1 MRHNA and CDR2 SNTAGT. The CDR3 reads CASSVTGGNTEAFF. The CDR3 DNA sequence: TGTGCCAGCAGTGTCACCGGGGGGAACACTGAAGCTTTCTTT.

A few counts support this clone. The chain couples TRBV28 to TRBJ1-1, with 7 nucleotides matching TRBD1. In germline, CDR1 is MDHEN, CDR2 SYDVKM. The CDR3 length is 13 residues. The V and J ends lost 3 bases and 6 bases, in that order; junction bases with no gene match: 4. The CDR3 loop is CASSFLGTAEAFF. CDR3 nucleotide sequence: TGTGCCAGCAGTTTTCTGGGGACAGCTGAAGCTTTCTTT.

The chain is built from TRBV10-3 and TRBJ1-2, with 10 bases aligning to TRBD1. The CDR3 runs 17 residues. The trim removed 2 bases at V and 1 base at J, leaving 7 bases unmatched. Germline V gives CDR1 ENHRY, CDR2 SYGVKD. The CDR3 DNA reads as TGTGCCATCAGTGAGAGAGACAGGGGGCTAGGTAACTATGGCTACACCTTC. Protein sequence: CAISERDRGLGNYGYTF.